The 5 T cell receptor beta chains reported below all come from one sample, sequenced in a study of T-cell reconstitution after alpha-beta-depleted transplantation in children (dated by TCRdb to 2015 to 2016). Receptor amplification or capture employed PCR. Data came from an Illumina HiSeq 2500. To normalize quantification of the TCRbeta repertoire, the TCR libraries were built with molecular barcoding that relied on unique molecular identifiers. The public sequencing data were trimmed at Q25 with fastp and processed into clonotypes with MiXCR by TCRdb, which kept only in-frame beta chains. Each CDR3 protein appears once, grouped with its most common genes and DNA. The sample profile shows about 400,000 distinct CDR3 sequences; around 21% of them were found once. The biggest ten clones account for about 3.8% of the sample. This specimen consisted of PBMCs from the stem cell graft donor, obtained from the stem cell graft. The receptors come from a human donor who donated a stem cell graft to a child with acute myeloid leukemia.

This clonotype showed up just a few times. V usage is TRBV10-1 and J usage is TRBJ2-3, with no clear D. The CDR3 covers 15 residues. The V gene's germline CDR1 is WNHNN and CDR2 SYGVQD (reference sequence). Trimming cost V 2 bases and J 0 bases, with 9 bases left between them. The CDR3 DNA follows: TGCGCCAGCAGTGAGGCCAGACCCAGCACAGATACGCAGTATTTT. This encodes CASSEARPSTDTQYF.

This sequence joins TRBV27 and TRBJ2-7; TRBD2 matches at 14 bases. The V segment lost 4 bases and the J segment 5 bases; nucleotides outside the gene matches: 4. Germline loops: CDR1 MNHEY, CDR2 SMNVEV (reference sequence). This CDR3 is built from 15 residues. CDR3 region: CASSSRLAGGNEQYF. The DNA for the CDR3 is TGTGCCAGCAGTTCCCGACTAGCGGGAGGGAACGAGCAGTACTTC.

This clonotype was detected a few times. The chain carries TRBV7-2 and TRBJ2-1; D could derive from TRBD1 or TRBD2 (6 bases each). CDR1 SGHTA and CDR2 FQGNSA come from the germline V gene. The V end lost 1 base, the J end lost 10 bases, and 11 bases lay between the germline ends. This CDR3 has 13 amino acids. The CDR3 region is CASSLVGGPEQFF. The DNA for the CDR3 is TGTGCCAGCAGCTTAGTTGGGGGGCCCGAGCAGTTCTTC.

V usage is TRBV12-3 or TRBV12-4 and J usage is TRBJ2-7, with 7 bases fitting TRBD1. CDR3 length: 15 residues. V lost 5 bases to trimming and J lost 0 bases; unmatched junction nucleotides: 7. The CDR3 is CASSQQTGPSYEQYF. The CDR3 nucleotides read TGTGCCAGCAGTCAGCAGACAGGGCCCTCCTACGAGCAGTACTTC.

The chain links TRBV20-1 to TRBJ2-7; 13 bases align to TRBD2. Germline trimming cut 6 bases from V and 4 bases from J; bases unmatched to any gene: 12. Per the germline V gene, CDR1 is DFQATT and CDR2 is SNEGSKA (reference sequence). The CDR3 is made up of 16 amino acids. CDR3 loop: CSATRLAGGMGYEQYF. CDR3 DNA sequence: TGCAGTGCCACAAGACTAGCGGGAGGTATGGGTTACGAGCAGTACTTC.